Reported below is one T cell receptor beta chain. As yet, its antigen is unknown. The data stem from a study of CD8 T cells in ankylosing spondylitis. Study-level findings and limits: Roughly eight highly homologous variants made up a TCR beta motif that seemed to typify ankylosing spondylitis blood. Disease-linked clones were found to be CD8+ and relatively rare in peripheral blood. As reported, disease-linked clones showed significant enrichment in matched ankylosing spondylitis synovial fluid.

TCR beta libraries were made by quantitative 5'-RACE with molecular barcodes. TCRdb redid the calling of the 5' RACE reads with MiXCR, one entry per CDR3 protein. The sample carries around 94,000 distinct CDR3 sequences, roughly 10% recorded once. V shed 7 bases and J 6 bases; nucleotides not matched to a gene: 8. Germline values: CDR1 MDHEN, CDR2 SYDVKM. The CDR3 consists of 13 residues. Sequenced: blood, either unsorted or a sorted T cell fraction (not recorded which). The receptor was derived from a male donor with ankylosing spondylitis. The chain has TRBV28 and TRBJ1-1; 7 positions agree with TRBD1. Here the CDR3 DNA reads TGTGCCAGCACCGGGACAGACTCTTCTGAAGCTTTCTTT. Translating gives CASTGTDSSEAFF.